These T cell receptor beta chains were read from a single sample in a study of blood T cell repertoires in COVID-19. Method: immunoSEQ multiplex PCR; TCRdb's copy keeps in-frame clones and lacks some. The sample lists about 120,000 clones; roughly 87% were seen once. The sequenced sample consisted of peripheral blood. The receptors were sampled from a human donor in a cohort sampled during active COVID-19. CDR3s include the opening cysteine and the closing phenylalanine or tryptophan. The D gene is left open where the match is weak. Some rows mark clone size as missing; the rest say once, few, many or name a class of expanded clone.

CDR3 protein: CASSLAGLTDTQYF; CDR3 DNA: TGCGCCAGCAGCTTGGCAGGGTTAACAGATACGCAGTATTTT; J gene: TRBJ2-3; clone size: NA; V gene: TRBV5-1; D gene: NA
CDR3 protein: CASKLGGTGYEQYF; CDR3 DNA: TGTGCCAGCAAGCTAGGGGGCACGGGCTACGAGCAGTACTTC; J gene: TRBJ2-7; clone size: NA; V gene: TRBV6-6; D gene: TRBD1
CDR3 protein: CATSIQVGTVYEQYF; CDR3 DNA: TGTGCCACCAGCATTCAAGTCGGGACAGTCTACGAGCAGTACTTC; J gene: TRBJ2-7; clone size: NA; V gene: TRBV15; D gene: TRBD1
CDR3 protein: CASTMGPTGDMGTEAFF; CDR3 DNA: TGTGCCAGCACCATGGGGCCAACAGGGGATATGGGCACTGAAGCTTTCTTT; J gene: TRBJ1-1; clone size: few; V gene: TRBV9; D gene: TRBD1
CDR3 protein: CASSHVSGNYGYTF; CDR3 DNA: TGTGCCAGCAGCCATGTTTCAGGGAACTATGGCTACACCTTC; J gene: TRBJ1-2; clone size: NA; V gene: TRBV3-1/TRBV3-2; D gene: NA
CDR3 protein: CASSRQGRELFF; CDR3 DNA: TGTGCCAGCAGCCGACAGGGTAGGGAGCTGTTTTTT; J gene: TRBJ2-2; clone size: NA; V gene: TRBV12-3/TRBV12-4; D gene: TRBD1
CDR3 protein: CASRRTSGGTAKNIQYF; CDR3 DNA: TGTGCCAGCAGAAGGACTAGCGGGGGTACAGCCAAAAACATTCAGTACTTC; J gene: TRBJ2-4; clone size: NA; V gene: TRBV27; D gene: TRBD2
CDR3 protein: CASSLDENYGYTF; CDR3 DNA: TGTGCCAGCAGCTTAGATGAGAACTATGGCTACACCTTC; J gene: TRBJ1-2; clone size: NA; V gene: TRBV11-2; D gene: NA
CDR3 protein: CASSEQTGTSNEQFF; CDR3 DNA: TGTGCCAGCAGTGAACAAACCGGGACTTCCAATGAGCAGTTCTTC; J gene: TRBJ2-1; clone size: NA; V gene: TRBV6-1; D gene: NA
CDR3 protein: CASSERLAGGNEQFF; CDR3 DNA: TGTGCCAGCAGCGAAAGACTAGCGGGTGGGAATGAGCAGTTCTTC; J gene: TRBJ2-1; clone size: NA; V gene: TRBV11-3; D gene: TRBD2
CDR3 protein: CASSAQIDGYTF; CDR3 DNA: TGTGCCAGCAGTGCGCAGATCGATGGCTACACCTTC; J gene: TRBJ1-2; clone size: NA; V gene: TRBV2; D gene: NA
CDR3 protein: CASSFRQGPYEQYF; CDR3 DNA: TGTGCCAGCAGCTTCAGACAGGGACCCTACGAGCAGTACTTC; J gene: TRBJ2-7; clone size: NA; V gene: TRBV3-1/TRBV3-2; D gene: TRBD1
CDR3 protein: CASSPSRRDEQYF; CDR3 DNA: TGTGCCAGCAGCCCCAGTCGTCGGGACGAGCAGTACTTC; J gene: TRBJ2-7; clone size: NA; V gene: TRBV4-2; D gene: NA
CDR3 protein: CASLGTIQETQYF; CDR3 DNA: TGTGCCAGCCTCGGGACTATCCAAGAGACCCAGTACTTC; J gene: TRBJ2-5; clone size: NA; V gene: TRBV18; D gene: TRBD2
CDR3 protein: CASSFREFHEQYF; CDR3 DNA: TGTGCCAGCAGTTTTAGGGAGTTCCACGAGCAGTACTTC; J gene: TRBJ2-7; clone size: many; V gene: TRBV27; D gene: NA
CDR3 protein: CASSGAGEQETQYF; CDR3 DNA: TGCGCCAGCAGTGGAGCGGGGGAACAAGAGACCCAGTACTTC; J gene: TRBJ2-5; clone size: NA; V gene: TRBV10-2; D gene: TRBD2
CDR3 protein: CASSSGGQATYEQYF; CDR3 DNA: TGTGCCAGCAGCTCCGGTGGACAGGCGACCTACGAGCAGTACTTC; J gene: TRBJ2-7; clone size: NA; V gene: TRBV11-3; D gene: TRBD1
CDR3 protein: CASSTQDSNTEAFF; CDR3 DNA: TGCGCCAGCAGCACACAGGATTCGAACACTGAAGCTTTCTTT; J gene: TRBJ1-1; clone size: NA; V gene: TRBV5-1; D gene: NA
CDR3 protein: CAITTDRDGDTQYF; CDR3 DNA: TGTGCCATCACCACTGACAGGGATGGCGATACGCAGTATTTT; J gene: TRBJ2-3; clone size: NA; V gene: TRBV10-3; D gene: TRBD1
CDR3 protein: CASSISGDRVSEQYF; CDR3 DNA: TGTGCCAGTAGTATTTCGGGGGACAGGGTGAGCGAGCAGTACTTC; J gene: TRBJ2-7; clone size: NA; V gene: TRBV19; D gene: TRBD1
CDR3 protein: CASSLRDSNSPLHF; CDR3 DNA: TGTGCCAGCAGCCTCCGGGACAGCAATTCACCCCTCCACTTT; J gene: TRBJ1-6; clone size: NA; V gene: TRBV5-4; D gene: TRBD1
CDR3 protein: CASSLAYGYEQYF; CDR3 DNA: TGTGCCAGCAGCTTAGCTTACGGCTACGAGCAGTACTTC; J gene: TRBJ2-7; clone size: NA; V gene: TRBV11-3; D gene: NA
CDR3 protein: CASTRLAVTGELFF; CDR3 DNA: TGTGCCAGCACGAGGCTAGCGGTCACCGGGGAGCTGTTTTTT; J gene: TRBJ2-2; clone size: NA; V gene: TRBV2; D gene: TRBD2
CDR3 protein: CASSYSSGGTKTQYF; CDR3 DNA: TGTGCCAGCAGTTACTCCTCCGGGGGGACGAAGACCCAGTACTTC; J gene: TRBJ2-5; clone size: once; V gene: TRBV6-5; D gene: TRBD2
CDR3 protein: CASSLLGQAQFF; CDR3 DNA: TGTGCCAGCAGTTTGTTGGGGCAGGCGCAGTTCTTC; J gene: TRBJ2-1; clone size: NA; V gene: TRBV28; D gene: NA